Included here is one TCR beta chain sequence, with context. The antigen is unknown. Within the sample, other DNA sequences also encode this same CDR3. This sample is part of a study of STAT3 mutations in large granular lymphocyte leukemia. Turning to the study itself: Roughly 40% of treated T-LGLL patients showed hematologic response to immunosuppression.

The method was immunoSEQ multiplex PCR; TCRdb's version includes in-frame clones alone and lacks a portion of them. Here the sample spans about 4,600 clones, around 55% being singletons. The germline CDR1 and CDR2 sequences are SGHRS and YFSETQ. Trimming shortened V by 1 base and J by 3 bases, and 8 bases separated the two germline ends. The CDR3 is 13 residues long. Study-wide points: At least one immunodominant TCR beta clonotype appeared in every T-cell large granular lymphocyte leukemia patient.

This chain uses TRBV5-1 with TRBJ2-7; D gene ambiguous. The origin of this receptor is a male patient aged 50 to 59 with T-cell large granular lymphocyte leukemia. Some clones in this sample may be carry-over from other donors' samples. Sequenced material: peripheral blood mononuclear cells. The CDR3 region is CASSLRTNYEQYF. Here the CDR3 DNA reads TGCGCCAGCAGCTTGAGGACCAACTACGAGCAGTACTTC.